These T cell receptor beta chains were read from a single sample in a study of shared clonotypes between healthy human individuals. Clones were read by immunoSEQ multiplex PCR, and TCRdb kept only the in-frame ones, dropping some. The table records 2 million to 3 million clones, roughly 92% of them present only once. Input material: naive CD4+ T cells sorted from blood. The receptors here all came from a man aged 18 to 29 in good health. Each CDR3 is given without its conserved first and last residue. The D gene is left open where the match is weak. The listing skips clone size in some rows; elsewhere it reads once, few, many or a size class.

D,size,V,J,CDR3
.,.,TRBV30,TRBJ2-1,AWSVRAGNWNEQF
TRBD2,.,TRBV30,TRBJ2-4,AWSVASAGEDIQY
TRBD2,.,TRBV28,TRBJ2-7,ASSFPGGGEQY
.,.,TRBV7-9,TRBJ1-4,ASSLGAQGVSTNEKLF
TRBD1,.,TRBV30,TRBJ1-1,AWGTGRSNIEAF
.,.,TRBV5-1,TRBJ1-2,ASKDLPNYGYT
TRBD2,few,TRBV4-3,TRBJ2-2,ASSQEKLATGELF
TRBD2,.,TRBV5-1,TRBJ2-2,ASMDAGRAGTGELF
TRBD2,.,TRBV7-2,TRBJ2-7,ASSPGGGSSYEQY
TRBD1,.,TRBV9,TRBJ2-5,ASSPSQGQLGETQY
TRBD1,.,TRBV4-1,TRBJ2-1,ASSQDGGTGWPIGEQF
.,.,TRBV6-5,TRBJ1-5,ASSYSSNSNQPQH